The present T cell receptor (beta chain) was sequenced within a study of T-cell reconstitution after alpha-beta-depleted transplantation in children. CDR3 size: 14 residues. Trimming left V 3 bases short and J 0 bases short, with 9 bases between. This clonotype was counted at least ten times. Using unique molecular identifiers, the investigators prepared the TCRbeta library. In TCRdb, the PCR reads were re-called with MiXCR into one record per CDR3 protein. This sample has about 240,000 distinct CDR3 sequences; more than 10% occur once, and the top ten carry over 2.5%. The sequence came from a human donor who donated a stem cell graft to a child with acute lymphoblastic leukemia. The rearrangement uses TRBV12-3 or TRBV12-4 and TRBJ2-7; TRBD2 is a possible D gene (6 bases). The sequencing used PBMCs from the stem cell graft donor, collected from the stem cell graft. The CDR3 region has the DNA TGTGCCAGCAGTTTCGTAGCGGACTCCTACGAGCAGTACTTC. Translation: CASSFVADSYEQYF.